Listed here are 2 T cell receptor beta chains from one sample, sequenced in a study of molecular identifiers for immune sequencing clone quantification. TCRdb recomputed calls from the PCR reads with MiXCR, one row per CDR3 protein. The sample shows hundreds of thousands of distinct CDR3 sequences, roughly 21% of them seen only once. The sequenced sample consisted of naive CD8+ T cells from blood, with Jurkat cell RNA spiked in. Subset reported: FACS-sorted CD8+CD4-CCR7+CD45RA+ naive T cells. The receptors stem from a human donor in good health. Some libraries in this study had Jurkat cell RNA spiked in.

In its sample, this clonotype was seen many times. The DNA of the CDR3 is TGCGCCAGCAGCCAAGACGGGACAGTATTCGACTATGGCTACACCTTC. Protein product: CASSQDGTVFDYGYTF. The rearrangement links TRBV4-1 to TRBJ1-2; 7 nucleotides align to TRBD1. There are 16 residues in the CDR3. Germline loops: CDR1 MGHRA, CDR2 YSYEKL. Unmatched junction bases numbered 7, after V lost 0 bases and J lost 3 bases.

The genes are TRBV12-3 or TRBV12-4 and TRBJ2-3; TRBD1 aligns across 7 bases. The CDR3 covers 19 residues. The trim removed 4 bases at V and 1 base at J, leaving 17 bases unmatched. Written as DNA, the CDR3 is TGTGCCAGCAGTTCTACCCTAGATTCGACAGGGTCTGGCACAGATACGCAGTATTTT. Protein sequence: CASSSTLDSTGSGTDTQYF.